The sequence of this T cell receptor (beta chain) was determined in a study of identical twins. Whole-study findings and limits: Twin pairs' shared out-of-frame alpha sequences were enriched in low generation probability. Excess sharing between twins was weaker in beta out-of-frame sequences.

This clonotype came up many times. No antigen is known for it. A universal primer site was added by template switching, and unique molecular identifiers were carried by the cDNA. TCRdb called the 5' RACE reads again in MiXCR, with one record for every CDR3 protein. The sample lists fewer than 250,000 distinct CDR3 sequences, approximately 6.8% occurring once. The CDR3 loop spans 17 amino acids. Germline CDR1 and CDR2: MDHEN and SYDVKM. Trimming stripped 7 bases from V and 3 bases from J, with 24 bases between. The sample also formed part of further work on yellow fever vaccine responses in identical twins.

V and J are TRBV28 and TRBJ1-2, with D possibly being TRBD1 (6 bases). The specimen was CD8+ T cells sorted from blood. The clonotype originates from a woman under 30 in good health. The chain's CDR3 is CASNVPSRGPADYGYTF. The DNA for the CDR3 is TGTGCCAGCAACGTACCGTCCAGGGGACCTGCGGACTATGGCTACACCTTC.